Following are 30 T cell receptor beta chains from one sample sequenced in a study of T cells in Graves' hyperthyroidism and ophthalmopathy. Template material for amplifying TCR beta CDR3 regions consisted of RNA transcripts. A first-round RT-PCR of the TCR CDR3 used the HTBI primer set. TCRdb ran MiXCR on the multiplex PCR reads and lists one entry per CDR3 protein. The profile shows roughly 110,000 distinct CDR3 sequences, approximately 16% of them singletons. Sequenced input: blood. The source of these receptors is a woman aged 50 to 60 with Graves' hyperthyroidism.

Ten or more counts support this clonotype. The V gene is TRBV6-6, the J gene TRBJ2-1; D remains ambiguous. Germline V lookup: CDR1 MNHNY, CDR2 SVGAGI (reference sequence). This CDR3 is built from 16 residues. V was clipped by 0 bases and J by 0 bases, with 9 bases between them. The CDR3 here is CASSYSREISYNEQFF. The CDR3 DNA reads as TGTGCCAGCAGTTACTCGAGAGAGATCTCCTACAATGAGCAGTTCTTC.

This clonotype has at least ten counts. J is TRBJ2-5 and V is TRBV25-1, with D tentatively TRBD2 (6 bases). Germline CDR1 MGHDK, CDR2 SYGVNS. Trimming took off 4 bases at V and 4 bases at J, with 10 bases between the two ends. This CDR3 is built from 13 residues. In DNA form, the CDR3 reads TGTGCCAGCAGTGGGGTGGGGGGAGAGACCCAGTACTTC. Translated: CASSGVGGETQYF. The whole variable domain, remainder taken from reference TRBV25-1 and TRBJ2-5, is EADIYQTPRYLVIGTGKKITLECSQTMGHDKMYWYQQDPGMELHLIHYSYGVNSTEKGDLSSESTVSRIRTEHFPLTLESARPSHTSQYLCASSGVGGETQYFGPGTRLLVL.

This clonotype was counted many times. The chain recombines TRBV6-1 with TRBJ1-4; 8 bases map to TRBD1. The CDR3 extends over 13 amino acids. CDR1 and CDR2 from the germline V gene are MNHNS and SASEGT. V lost 6 bases, J lost 7 bases, and 4 bases stayed unmatched. The CDR3 sequence: CASRLDRAEKLFF. Written as DNA, the CDR3 is TGTGCCAGCAGGCTGGACAGGGCTGAAAAACTGTTTTTT.

This clonotype came up many times. The chain is built from TRBV11-2 and TRBJ2-5; the match to TRBD2 covers 7 bases. Germline assignment: CDR1 SGHAT and CDR2 FQNNGV. This CDR3 spans 16 amino acids. J lost 4 bases, V lost 0 bases, and 8 bases had no gene match. In DNA, the CDR3 is TGTGCCAGCAGCTTAGATGCAGCGGGAAGGGGAGAGACCCAGTACTTC. Protein sequence: CASSLDAAGRGETQYF.

Ten or more counts support this clonotype. V usage is TRBV3-1 and J usage is TRBJ2-5; D possibly corresponds to TRBD2 (6 bases). Per germline, CDR1 LGHDT and CDR2 YNNKEL (reference sequence). V lost 11 bases to trimming and J lost 7 bases, with 20 bases between them. CDR3 length equals 13 residues. The CDR3 sequence: CASGEVPGGTQYF. In nucleotides, the CDR3 is TGTGCCTCCGGGGAGGTCCCTGGTGGGACCCAGTACTTC.

The rearrangement joins TRBV10-2 to TRBJ2-2, with D tentatively TRBD2 (5 bases). Germline V gene lookup returns CDR1 WSHSY and CDR2 SAAADI. The CDR3 is made up of 14 amino acids. The V end was cut by 7 bases, the J end by 4 bases, with 13 bases between. The CDR3 loop is CASKEYGVTGELFF. The CDR3 DNA is TGCGCCAGCAAGGAGTACGGGGTCACCGGGGAGCTGTTTTTT.

This clonotype was recorded at least ten times. The chain combines TRBV7-9 with TRBJ1-1; 7 bases agree with TRBD1. Germline CDR1 is SEHNR and CDR2 is FQNEAQ (reference sequence). The CDR3 runs to 14 residues. Trimming took 5 bases from V and 0 from J; bases not matched to a gene: 3. The CDR3 DNA reads TGTGCCAGCAGCGAGACAGGGATGAACACTGAAGCTTTCTTT. This sequence encodes CASSETGMNTEAFF.

The V gene is TRBV7-2, the J gene TRBJ1-4; a weak D match, TRBD1 (6 bases). Trimming removed 5 bases at V and 5 bases at J, with 18 bases between. Germline assignment: CDR1 SGHTA and CDR2 FQGNSA. This CDR3 has 16 amino acids. Here the CDR3 reads CASSKSSGTLNEKLFF. In nucleotides, the CDR3 is TGTGCCAGCAGCAAAAGCTCCGGGACACTGAATGAAAAACTGTTTTTT.

This clonotype was seen ten or more times. The V call is TRBV7-3, the J call TRBJ2-7; D ambiguous. Germline CDR1 is SGHTA and CDR2 is FQGTGA. The CDR3 is 13 residues long. The V end was cut by 2 bases, the J end by 2 bases, with 7 bases between. The CDR3 loop is CASSLGGTYEQYF. In DNA form, the CDR3 reads TGTGCCAGCAGCTTAGGTGGCACCTACGAGCAGTACTTC.

This clonotype was observed a single time. The CDR3 here is CAIRSGANYGYTF. The CDR3 DNA sequence: TGTGCAATTCGGTCGGGGGCAAACTATGGCTACACCTTC. This chain connects TRBV2 to TRBJ1-2; possible D gene TRBD1, 6 bases. There are 13 residues in the CDR3. The germline V gene encodes CDR1 SNHLY and CDR2 FYNNEI.

The chain uses TRBV29-1 and TRBJ2-1, with 11 bases matching TRBD2. The V gene end was trimmed by 6 bases and the J gene end by 6 bases; junction bases not matched to a gene: 10. CDR3 size: 15 residues. Per germline, CDR1 SQVTM and CDR2 ANQGSEA. The CDR3 nucleotides are TGCAGCGTGAAGACCCCGGGACTAGCGGTCAATGAGCAGTTCTTC. This codes for CSVKTPGLAVNEQFF.

At least ten counts were recorded for this clonotype. The rearrangement joins TRBV20-1 to TRBJ2-1; 12 bases are a match to TRBD2. Germline V CDR1 and CDR2: DFQATT, SNEGSKA (reference sequence). The CDR3 totals 16 residues. V shed 2 bases and J 2 bases; nucleotides not matched to a gene: 4. CDR3 in amino acids: CSARFRTSGAYNEQFF. The DNA of the CDR3 is TGCAGTGCTAGATTTCGGACTAGCGGGGCCTACAATGAGCAGTTCTTC.

This clonotype was seen many times. V is TRBV7-9 and J is TRBJ1-2, with D possibly matching TRBD1 (5 bases). This CDR3 has 16 residues. In germline, CDR1 is SEHNR, CDR2 FQNEAQ (reference sequence). The V end lost 5 bases, the J end lost 8 bases, and 24 bases lay between the germline ends. The CDR3 protein is CASSPSGDLAPWGYTF. CDR3 DNA: TGTGCCAGCAGCCCTTCCGGGGACCTTGCCCCCTGGGGCTACACCTTC.

In this sample, this clonotype turned up many times. This rearrangement joins TRBV18 to TRBJ2-1; 10 bases match TRBD1. The CDR3 totals 15 residues. Germline CDR1 KGHSH, CDR2 LQKENI. V was clipped by 2 bases and J by 4 bases; unmatched bases: 2. CDR3 coding DNA: TGTGCCAGCTCACCAGGGGACAGGGGTTACAATGAGCAGTTCTTC. Amino acids: CASSPGDRGYNEQFF.

The table lists this clonotype with many counts. This chain uses TRBV6-5 with TRBJ2-1; the match to TRBD2 covers 11 bases. This CDR3 is 16 amino acids long. The germline V gene has CDR1 MNHEY and CDR2 SVGAGI. The V and J ends lost 4 bases and 1 base, in that order; junction bases with no gene match: 3. The CDR3 sequence is CASSSASGRSYNEQFF. The CDR3 DNA is TGTGCCAGCAGTTCTGCTAGCGGGAGGTCCTACAATGAGCAGTTCTTC.

In its sample, this clonotype was seen many times. This chain links TRBV6-1 with TRBJ1-2; TRBD1 matches 7 bases. Germline V gene data show CDR1 as MNHNS and CDR2 as SASEGT. This CDR3 contains 12 residues. The V and J ends lost 11 bases and 3 bases, in that order; junction bases with no gene match: 6. The CDR3 nucleotides read TGTGCCGCCGGGACAGCCTACTATGGCTACACCTTC. Protein: CAAGTAYYGYTF.

This clonotype was seen repeatedly, ten times or more. The chain couples TRBV28 to TRBJ2-5; D is undetermined. Germline CDR1 reads MDHEN; CDR2 reads SYDVKM. Trimming removed 6 bases from V and 0 bases from J, with 14 bases in between. The CDR3 totals 15 residues. CDR3 residues: CASSPDWVYQETQYF. The CDR3 DNA follows: TGTGCCAGCAGCCCGGATTGGGTGTACCAAGAGACCCAGTACTTC.

The V gene is TRBV2, the J gene TRBJ2-7; D is possibly TRBD1 (5 bases). Trimming left V 2 bases short and J 5 bases short, with 13 bases between. The CDR3 is made up of 14 amino acids. Per germline, CDR1 SNHLY and CDR2 FYNNEI. For the CDR3, the DNA is TGTGCCAGCAGTGAATTTACAGGTTTGCACGAGCAGTACTTC. This encodes CASSEFTGLHEQYF.

This clonotype was detected only a few times. V is TRBV19 and J is TRBJ2-3; unclear D gene. Trimming took 3 bases from V and 0 from J, leaving 7 bases between them. CDR3 length: 14 amino acids. Germline V gives CDR1 LNHDA, CDR2 SQIVND (reference sequence). The CDR3 DNA follows: TGTGCCAGTAGTATGTTGAGCAGCACAGATACGCAGTATTTT. Protein sequence: CASSMLSSTDTQYF.

This clonotype has a count of ten or more. J is TRBJ2-1 and V is TRBV20-1; a weak D match, TRBD2 (5 bases). The germline V gene has CDR1 DFQATT and CDR2 SNEGSKA (reference sequence). V was pared by 0 bases and J by 3 bases, with 9 bases between. CDR3 length: 14 amino acids. Written as DNA, the CDR3 is TGCAGTGCTAGAGATGGACGGGACTACAATGAGCAGTTCTTC. It codes for CSARDGRDYNEQFF.

This clonotype showed up many times. V is TRBV7-9 and J is TRBJ2-7; perhaps TRBD1 as D (7 bases). Germline V gene data show CDR1 as SEHNR and CDR2 as FQNEAQ (reference sequence). The length of the CDR3 is 14 residues. V was clipped by 2 bases and J by 1 base, with 9 bases between them. CDR3 sequence: CASSLSGGSYEQYF. As DNA, the CDR3 is TGTGCCAGCAGCTTATCAGGGGGGTCCTACGAGCAGTACTTC.

The chain employs TRBV5-1 and TRBJ2-5, with 10 bases identical to TRBD1. Germline lookup yields CDR1 SGHRS and CDR2 YFSETQ. This CDR3 comprises 16 residues. Trimming at V came to 5 bases and at J to 5 bases, leaving 12 bases not matched to a gene. The CDR3 nucleotides are TGCGCCAGCAGGGGGGAGACAGGGGGCCTCTGGGAGACCCAGTACTTC. This sequence encodes CASRGETGGLWETQYF.

A single count supports this clonotype. The chain combines TRBV12-3 or TRBV12-4 with TRBJ1-1; D is unresolved. This CDR3 is 12 amino acids long. Between the trimmed V and J ends, which lost 3 bases and 5 bases, there was a span of 7 bases. CDR3: CASSFPGTEAFF. CDR3 nucleotide sequence: TGTGCCAGCAGTTTTCCGGGTACTGAAGCTTTCTTT.

This clonotype was seen at least ten times. The chain combines TRBV27 with TRBJ2-3; 7 bases line up with TRBD2. Germline CDR1 and CDR2: MNHEY and SMNVEV (reference sequence). V lost 7 bases and J lost 1; bases outside the gene matches: 8. The CDR3 is made up of 15 amino acids. CDR3 sequence (DNA): TGTGCCAGCACCCCAACTGGGAGGGGCACAGATACGCAGTATTTT. Its protein product is CASTPTGRGTDTQYF.

This clonotype was seen ten or more times. The genes are TRBV20-1 and TRBJ2-5; 7 bases are a match to TRBD1. This CDR3 comprises 14 residues. Trimming took 0 bases from V and 3 from J; bases not matched to a gene: 4. Germline lookup yields CDR1 DFQATT and CDR2 SNEGSKA (reference sequence). CDR3 in DNA: TGCAGTGCTAGAGATGCACAGGGGAAAGAGACCCAGTACTTC. Its protein product is CSARDAQGKETQYF.

This clonotype was observed at least ten times. This chain connects TRBV19 to TRBJ2-6, with unresolved D. The V gene's germline CDR1 is LNHDA and CDR2 SQIVND (reference sequence). There are 14 residues in the CDR3. V was shortened by 1 base and J by 1 base, with 2 bases between the two germline ends. This chain's CDR3 is CASSIGSGANVLTF. For the CDR3, the DNA is TGTGCCAGTAGTATAGGGTCTGGGGCCAACGTCCTGACTTTC. The complete variable domain, with remaining parts taken from reference TRBV19 and TRBJ2-6, reads DGGITQSPKYLFRKEGQNVTLSCEQNLNHDAMYWYRQDPGQGLRLIYYSQIVNDFQKGDIAEGYSVSREKKESFPLTVTSAQKNPTAFYLCASSIGSGANVLTFGAGSRLTVL.

This clonotype was seen repeatedly, ten times or more. The gene calls are TRBV11-2 and TRBJ2-2; D call uncertain. CDR3 length equals 16 residues. Trimming removed 3 bases from V and 5 bases from J, with 16 bases in between. Germline V gene data show CDR1 as SGHAT and CDR2 as FQNNGV. The CDR3 nucleotides read TGTGCCAGCAGCTTTCTCCTTAAAGGTCGTACCGGGGAGCTGTTTTTT. Translated, it gives CASSFLLKGRTGELFF.

This clonotype occurred once. It may be a read error: a sequence one base away is much more abundant. The V and J genes are TRBV20-1 and TRBJ2-3; D is possibly TRBD2 (6 bases). The CDR3 totals 20 residues. Germline V CDR1 and CDR2: DFQATT, SNEGSKA (reference sequence). This CDR3 is CSAGDLYLTIVAGRADTQYF. DNA for the CDR3: TGCAGTGCTGGAGATCTGTATTTGACCATCGTGGCGGGACGGGCAGATACGCAGTATTTT.

The table lists this clonotype with many counts. J is TRBJ2-3 and V is TRBV5-1; D is unclear. Germline loops: CDR1 SGHRS, CDR2 YFSETQ. V lost 0 bases to trimming and J lost 4 bases, with 9 bases between them. This CDR3 is 14 amino acids long. CDR3 region: CASSLEGFSDTQYF. The CDR3 DNA reads TGCGCCAGCAGCTTGGAGGGTTTCTCAGATACGCAGTATTTT.

The chain carries TRBV12-3 or TRBV12-4 and TRBJ1-1, with D possibly being TRBD1 (6 bases). V lost 9 bases to trimming and J lost 2 bases, with 10 bases between them. The CDR3 totals 12 residues. For the CDR3, the DNA is TGTGCCAGTCGGACAGTAAACACTGAAGCTTTCTTT. Encoded protein: CASRTVNTEAFF.